This TCR beta chain was found in a study of blood T cell repertoires in COVID-19 (TCRdb year 2020). Regarding the complete study: Samples from collaborators originated in the United States, Italy and Spain and spanned both the acute and convalescent phases of COVID-19. The prospective study material was composed of cDNA or gDNA derived from T cells, B-cell-depleted T cells, or PBMCs. The dataset comprised deeply sampled blood TCRbeta repertoires from subjects exposed to, actively infected with, or recovered from COVID-19. The repertoires were released in a freely available public database intended as a resource for research on the immune response to SARS-CoV-2. Samples were obtained from the ongoing ImmuneRACE study (first 160 participants) and from about 1,300 subjects provided by 6 global collaborators. A de-identified subject ID, COVID-19 status, age in years and sex were almost always included in the sample metadata. Where available, HLA class I and class II types were taken from metadata supplied by the sample provider and were not determined by assay-based typing. Broad study findings and their caveats: Clinical and demographic metadata were provided uncurated, with the amount varying by source and participant.

CDR1 and CDR2 (SGDLS, YYNGEE) derive from the germline V gene. Spanning cysteine to phenylalanine, the CDR3 consists of 15 amino acids. Here the CDR3 DNA is all that survives: 45 bases in frame from base 1. V is cut back by 3 bases and J by 3 bases, with 5 bases in the junction unmatched. Each collaborating institution followed its own protocols to collect whole blood in K2EDTA tubes. For TCRbeta analysis, collaborators shipped samples in one of three forms: frozen whole blood, isolated PBMCs, or DNA extracted from either of those sample types. A word on this clone: The antigen this receptor binds is unknown. No much larger clone is present one base from it, and per-base qualities are unavailable.

TCRbeta CDR3 regions were amplified from genomic DNA using the immunoSEQ Assay, a bias-controlled multiplex PCR. The authors' analysis ran thus. Within the assay, amplification of reference gene primers was used to estimate how many nucleated cells each sample contained. Sequence reads were collapsed and filtered to measure the absolute abundance of every unique TCRbeta CDR3 rearrangement. For each sample, productive Simpson clonality was calculated as the square root of Simpson's diversity index over productive rearrangements. TCRdb stores this immuneACCESS table with in-frame sequences only. Part of the clones is absent; in the studies checked, under half of the shortfall reflects unresolved V genes, and no reason is known for the rest. V and J calls and clone size follow that table, whereas D and trimming were derived from the DNA. The table for this sample lists around 200,000 clones; about 85% of them were counted only once. The ten top clones hold about 7% of the sample.

This receptor was identified in a woman over 75 in a cohort sampled during active or convalescent COVID-19. This sequence uses TRBV9 and TRBJ2-1; the junction holds 8 bases that match TRBD2. The material sequenced was peripheral blood. Read as DNA, the sequence is TGTGCCAGCAGCGCGACCGGGACTAGCTACAATGAGCAGTTCTTC. It is translated as CASSATGTSYNEQFF.